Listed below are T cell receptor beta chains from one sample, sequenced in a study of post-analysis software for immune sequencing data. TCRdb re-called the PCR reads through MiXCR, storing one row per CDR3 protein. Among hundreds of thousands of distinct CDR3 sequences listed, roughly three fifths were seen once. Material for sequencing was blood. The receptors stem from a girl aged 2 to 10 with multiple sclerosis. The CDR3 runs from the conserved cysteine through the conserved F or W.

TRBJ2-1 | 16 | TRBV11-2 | CASSYRRTKGSDEQFF
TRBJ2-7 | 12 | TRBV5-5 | CASSLLHYEQYF
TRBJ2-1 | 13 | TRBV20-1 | CSARDSIPNEQFF
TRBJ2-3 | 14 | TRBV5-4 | CASSLAYRESTQYF
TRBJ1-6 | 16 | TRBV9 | CASSVDEGSYNSPLHF
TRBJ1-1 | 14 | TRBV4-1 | CTSSGPMRGTEAFF
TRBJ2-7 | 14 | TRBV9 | CASSVGTETYEQYF
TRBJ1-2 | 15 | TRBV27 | CASSPFSGASYGYTF
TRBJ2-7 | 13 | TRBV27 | CASRAGSHAEQYF
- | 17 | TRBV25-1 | CASSDGLAGRWYNEQYF
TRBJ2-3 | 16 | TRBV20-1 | CSATPYRRGLTDTQYF
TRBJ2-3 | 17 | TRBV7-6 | CASSLAGTSGSTDTQYF
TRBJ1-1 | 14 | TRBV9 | CASSGAGTHTEAFF
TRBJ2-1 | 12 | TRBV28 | CASSPEGTEQFF
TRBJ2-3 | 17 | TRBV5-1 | CASSSAQLAGVTDTQYF
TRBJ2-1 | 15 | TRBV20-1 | CSAGVPGQGYNEQFF
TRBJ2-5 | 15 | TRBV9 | CASSASVGQLETQYF
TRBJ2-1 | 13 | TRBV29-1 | CSVHDGGPNEQFF
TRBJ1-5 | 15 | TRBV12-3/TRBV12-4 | CASSYTGGSNQPQHF
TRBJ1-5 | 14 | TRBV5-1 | CASSWGTGDQPQHF
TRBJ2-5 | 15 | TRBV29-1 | CSVAPGQGAGETQYF
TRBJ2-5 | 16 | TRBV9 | CASSVGPLQGQETQYF
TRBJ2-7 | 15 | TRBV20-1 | CSAATSRRGVYEQYF
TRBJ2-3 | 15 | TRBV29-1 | CSVEIRPGRTDTQYF
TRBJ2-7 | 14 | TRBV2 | CASSPLAGTHEQYF
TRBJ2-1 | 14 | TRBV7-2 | CASGGLAVYNEQFF
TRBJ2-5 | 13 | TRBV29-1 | CSVEEGAGKTQYF
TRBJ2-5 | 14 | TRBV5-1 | CASSLTSVQETQYF
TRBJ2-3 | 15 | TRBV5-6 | CASSLMAGGIDTQYF
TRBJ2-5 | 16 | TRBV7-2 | CASSSHDRGRRETQYF
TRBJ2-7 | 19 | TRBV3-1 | CASSQGPLGLAGVSYEQYF
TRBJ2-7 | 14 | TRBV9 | CASSAPGRSYEQYF
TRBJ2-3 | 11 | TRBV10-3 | CAISEGATQYF
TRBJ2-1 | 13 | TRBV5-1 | CASGQVPYNEQFF
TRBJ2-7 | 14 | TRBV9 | CASSVFSTGDEQYF
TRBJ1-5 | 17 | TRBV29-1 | CSAPGRGRVYSSQPQHF
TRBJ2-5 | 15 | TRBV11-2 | CASSLGTATQETQYF
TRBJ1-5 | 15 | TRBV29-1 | CGVEGDRVSHQPQHF
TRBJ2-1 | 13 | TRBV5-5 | CASSLSTYNEQFF
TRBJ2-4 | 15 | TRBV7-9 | CASSPYPRLQNIQYF
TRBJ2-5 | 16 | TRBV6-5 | CASREGLAGGQETQYF
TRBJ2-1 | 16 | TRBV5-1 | CASSSALAGGRDEQFF
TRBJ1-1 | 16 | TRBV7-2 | CASSYLSGLLNTEAFF
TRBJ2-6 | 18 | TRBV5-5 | CASSLGRRGGSGANVLTF
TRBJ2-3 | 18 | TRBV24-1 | CATSDPDPRGQGTDTQYF
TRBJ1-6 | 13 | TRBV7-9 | CASSPTGSSPLHF
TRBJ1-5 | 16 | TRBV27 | CASSEFGRRINQPQHF
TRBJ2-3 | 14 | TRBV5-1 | CASSLGPSTDTQYF
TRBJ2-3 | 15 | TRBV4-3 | CASSQAGMGTDTQYF
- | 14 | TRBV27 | CASSSRLYENIQYF
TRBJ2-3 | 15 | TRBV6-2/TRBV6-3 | CASGRPAFPTDTQYF
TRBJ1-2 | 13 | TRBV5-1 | CASSLMASVGYTF
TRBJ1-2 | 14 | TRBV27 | CASSPRGQDYGYTF
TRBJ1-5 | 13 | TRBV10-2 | CASSDEGDQPQHF
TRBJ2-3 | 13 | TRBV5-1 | CASSFATEDTQYF
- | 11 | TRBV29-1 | CSVGDNYEQYF
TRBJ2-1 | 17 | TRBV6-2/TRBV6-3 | CASSPSLGTSGDDEQIF
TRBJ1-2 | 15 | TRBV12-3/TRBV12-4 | CASSLLRDSPYGYTF
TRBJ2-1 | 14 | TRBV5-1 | CASSSSVRDNEQFF
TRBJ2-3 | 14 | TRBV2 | CATTPGLPTDTQYF